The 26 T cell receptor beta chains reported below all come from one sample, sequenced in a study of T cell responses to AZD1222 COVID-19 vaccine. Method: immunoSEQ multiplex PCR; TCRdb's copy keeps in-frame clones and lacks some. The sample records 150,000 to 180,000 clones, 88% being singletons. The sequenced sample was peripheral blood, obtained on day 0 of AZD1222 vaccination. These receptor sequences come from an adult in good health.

CDR3 amino acids: CASSQGYSMETQYF. The CDR3 DNA is TGTGCCAGCAGCCAAGGGTATAGCATGGAGACCCAGTACTTC. This chain connects TRBV3-1 (or the pseudogene TRBV3-2) to TRBJ2-5; D is unresolved. Trimming shortened V by 1 base and J by 5 bases, and 11 bases separated the two germline ends. CDR3 length equals 14 residues. Germline assignment: CDR1 LGHDT and CDR2 YNNKEL (reference sequence).

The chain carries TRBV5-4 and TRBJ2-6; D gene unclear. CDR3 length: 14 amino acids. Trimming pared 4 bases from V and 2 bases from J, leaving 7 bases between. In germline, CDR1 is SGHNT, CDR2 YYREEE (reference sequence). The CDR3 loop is CASSAPPGANVLTF. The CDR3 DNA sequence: TGTGCCAGCAGCGCCCCCCCTGGGGCCAACGTCCTGACTTTC.

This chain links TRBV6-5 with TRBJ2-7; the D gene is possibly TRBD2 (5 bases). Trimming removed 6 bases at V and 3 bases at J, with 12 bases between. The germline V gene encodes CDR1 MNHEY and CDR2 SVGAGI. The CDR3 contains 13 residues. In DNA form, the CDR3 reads TGTGCCAGCAGCTTAGGACTGATCTACGAGCAGTACTTC. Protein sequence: CASSLGLIYEQYF.

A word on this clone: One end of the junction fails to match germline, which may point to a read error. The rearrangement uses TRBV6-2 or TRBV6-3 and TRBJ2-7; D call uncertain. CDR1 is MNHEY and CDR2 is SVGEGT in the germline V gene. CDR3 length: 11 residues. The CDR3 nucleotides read TGTGCCAGCAGTCACTCCTACGAGCAGTACTTC. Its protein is CASSHSYEQYF.

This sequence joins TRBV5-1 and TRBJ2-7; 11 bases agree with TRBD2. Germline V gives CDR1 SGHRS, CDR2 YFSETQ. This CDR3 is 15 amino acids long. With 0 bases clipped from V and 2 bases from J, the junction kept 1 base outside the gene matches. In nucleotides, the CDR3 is TGCGCCAGCAGCTTGGATAGCGGGGGGGCCTACGAGCAGTACTTC. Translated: CASSLDSGGAYEQYF.

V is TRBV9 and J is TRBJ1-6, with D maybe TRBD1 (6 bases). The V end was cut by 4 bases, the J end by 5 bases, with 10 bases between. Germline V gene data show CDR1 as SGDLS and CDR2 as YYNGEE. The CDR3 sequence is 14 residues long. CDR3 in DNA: TGTGCCAGCAGCCCCGCAGGGGATAATTCACCCCTCCACTTT. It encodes CASSPAGDNSPLHF.

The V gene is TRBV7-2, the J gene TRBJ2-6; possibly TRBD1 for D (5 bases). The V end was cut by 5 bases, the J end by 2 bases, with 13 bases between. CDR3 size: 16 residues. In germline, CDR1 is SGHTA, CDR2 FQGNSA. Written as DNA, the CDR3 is TGTGCCAGCAGCCCCATCAGGGTGGCTGGGGCCAACGTCCTGACTTTC. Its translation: CASSPIRVAGANVLTF.

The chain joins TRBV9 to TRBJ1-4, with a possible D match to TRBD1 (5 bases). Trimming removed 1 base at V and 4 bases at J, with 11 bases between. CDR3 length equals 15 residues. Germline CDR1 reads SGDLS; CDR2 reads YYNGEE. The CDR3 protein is CASSVRTGGNEKLFF. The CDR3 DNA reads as TGTGCCAGCAGCGTACGGACTGGGGGTAATGAAAAACTGTTTTTT.

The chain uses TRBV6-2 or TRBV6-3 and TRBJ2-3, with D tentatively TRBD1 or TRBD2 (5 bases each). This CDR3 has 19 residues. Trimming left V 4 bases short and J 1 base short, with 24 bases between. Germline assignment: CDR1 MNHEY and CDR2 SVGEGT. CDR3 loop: CASSSSPKTDRGGTDTQYF. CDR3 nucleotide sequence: TGTGCCAGCAGTTCTAGCCCCAAGACCGACAGAGGGGGCACAGATACGCAGTATTTT.

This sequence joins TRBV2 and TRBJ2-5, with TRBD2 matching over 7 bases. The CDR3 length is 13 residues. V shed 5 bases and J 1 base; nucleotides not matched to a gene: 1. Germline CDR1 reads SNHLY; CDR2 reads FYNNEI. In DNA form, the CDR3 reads TGTGCCAGCAGTCGGACTAGCCAAGAGACCCAGTACTTC. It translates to CASSRTSQETQYF.

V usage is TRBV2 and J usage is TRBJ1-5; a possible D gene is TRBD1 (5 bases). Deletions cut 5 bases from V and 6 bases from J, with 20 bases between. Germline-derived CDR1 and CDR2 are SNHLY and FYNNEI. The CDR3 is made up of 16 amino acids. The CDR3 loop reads CASSIQGSAVGQPQHF. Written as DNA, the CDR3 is TGTGCCAGCAGTATCCAGGGTTCCGCCGTGGGTCAGCCCCAGCATTTT.

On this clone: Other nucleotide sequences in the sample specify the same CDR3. The CDR3 reads CASSALTGRNTEAFF. The CDR3 DNA is TGCGCCAGCAGCGCCTTGACAGGGCGGAACACTGAAGCTTTCTTT. The chain employs TRBV5-1 and TRBJ1-1; 7 positions match TRBD1. V lost 4 bases to trimming and J lost 1 base; unmatched junction nucleotides: 7. The germline V gene has CDR1 SGHRS and CDR2 YFSETQ. This CDR3 region has 15 residues.

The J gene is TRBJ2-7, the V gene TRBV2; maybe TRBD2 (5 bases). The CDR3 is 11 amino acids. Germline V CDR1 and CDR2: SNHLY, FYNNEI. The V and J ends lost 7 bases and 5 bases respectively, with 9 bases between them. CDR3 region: CASKREHEQYF. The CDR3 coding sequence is TGTGCCAGCAAGAGGGAACACGAGCAGTACTTC.

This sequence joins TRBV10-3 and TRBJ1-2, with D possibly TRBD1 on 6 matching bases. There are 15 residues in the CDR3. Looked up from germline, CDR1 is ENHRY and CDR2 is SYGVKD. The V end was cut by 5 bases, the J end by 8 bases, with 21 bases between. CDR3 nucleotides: TGTGCCATCAGTAAGCTCCGGGACAATCAGGAGGGCTACACCTTC. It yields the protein CAISKLRDNQEGYTF.

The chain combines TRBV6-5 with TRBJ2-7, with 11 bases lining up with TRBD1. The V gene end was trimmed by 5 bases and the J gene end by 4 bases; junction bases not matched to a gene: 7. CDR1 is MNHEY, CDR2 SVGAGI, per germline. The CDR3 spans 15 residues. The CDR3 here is CASSMRTGGMYEQYF. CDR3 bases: TGTGCCAGCAGTATGCGGACAGGGGGCATGTACGAGCAGTACTTC.

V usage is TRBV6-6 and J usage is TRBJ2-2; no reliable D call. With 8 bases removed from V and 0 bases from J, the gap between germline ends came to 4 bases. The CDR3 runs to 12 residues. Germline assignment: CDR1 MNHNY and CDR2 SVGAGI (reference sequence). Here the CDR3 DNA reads TGTGCCAGCGGGACGAACACCGGGGAGCTGTTTTTT. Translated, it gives CASGTNTGELFF.

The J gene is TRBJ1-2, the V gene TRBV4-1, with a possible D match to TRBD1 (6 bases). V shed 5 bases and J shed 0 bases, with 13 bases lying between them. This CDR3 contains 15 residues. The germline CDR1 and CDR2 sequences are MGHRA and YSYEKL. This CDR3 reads CASSNRDTANYGYTF. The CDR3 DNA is TGCGCCAGCAGCAACCGGGACACGGCTAACTATGGCTACACCTTC.

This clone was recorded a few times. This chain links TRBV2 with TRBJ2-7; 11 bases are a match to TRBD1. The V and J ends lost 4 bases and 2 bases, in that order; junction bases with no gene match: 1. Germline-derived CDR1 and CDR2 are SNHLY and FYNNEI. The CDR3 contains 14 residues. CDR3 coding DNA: TGTGCCAGCAGTGGGGGACAGGGGGCCTACGAGCAGTACTTC. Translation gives CASSGGQGAYEQYF.

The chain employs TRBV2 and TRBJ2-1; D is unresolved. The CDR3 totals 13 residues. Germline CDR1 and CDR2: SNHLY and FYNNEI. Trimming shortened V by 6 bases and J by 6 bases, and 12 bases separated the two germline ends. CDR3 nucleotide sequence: TGTGCCAGCAGCCCACCCCTAATCAATGAGCAGTTCTTC. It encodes CASSPPLINEQFF.

The CDR3 is CASHGGKRNQPQHF. CDR3 sequence (DNA): TGTGCCAGCCATGGGGGGAAGCGCAATCAGCCCCAGCATTTT. The V gene is TRBV6-6, the J gene TRBJ1-5; maybe TRBD1 (5 bases). CDR1 MNHNY and CDR2 SVGAGI come from the germline V gene (reference sequence). Deletions cut 8 bases from V and 2 bases from J, with 13 bases between. There are 14 residues in the CDR3.

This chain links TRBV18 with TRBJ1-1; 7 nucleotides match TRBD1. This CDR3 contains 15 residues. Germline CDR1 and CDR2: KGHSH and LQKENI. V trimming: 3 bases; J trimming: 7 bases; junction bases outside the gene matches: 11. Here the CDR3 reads CASSPVGQAVNEAFF. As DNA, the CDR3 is TGTGCCAGCTCACCCGTAGGACAGGCCGTTAATGAAGCTTTCTTT.

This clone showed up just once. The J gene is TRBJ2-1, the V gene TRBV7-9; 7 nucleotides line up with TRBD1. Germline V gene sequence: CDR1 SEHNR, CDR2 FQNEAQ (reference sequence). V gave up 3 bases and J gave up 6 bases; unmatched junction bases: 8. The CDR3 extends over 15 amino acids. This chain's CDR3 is CASSFPGTASNEQFF. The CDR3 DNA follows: TGTGCCAGCAGCTTTCCCGGGACAGCCTCCAATGAGCAGTTCTTC.

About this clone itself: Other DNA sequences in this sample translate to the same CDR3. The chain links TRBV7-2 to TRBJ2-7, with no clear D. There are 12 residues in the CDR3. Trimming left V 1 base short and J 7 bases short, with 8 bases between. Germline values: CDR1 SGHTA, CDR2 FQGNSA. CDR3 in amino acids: CASSLEVGEQYF. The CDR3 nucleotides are TGTGCCAGCAGCTTAGAAGTCGGTGAGCAGTACTTC. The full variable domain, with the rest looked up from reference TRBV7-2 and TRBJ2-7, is GAGVSQSPSNKVTEKGKDVELRCDPISGHTALYWYRQSLGQGLEFLIYFQGNSAPDKSGLPSDRFSAERTGGSVSTLTIQRTQQEDSAVYLCASSLEVGEQYFGPGTRLTVT.

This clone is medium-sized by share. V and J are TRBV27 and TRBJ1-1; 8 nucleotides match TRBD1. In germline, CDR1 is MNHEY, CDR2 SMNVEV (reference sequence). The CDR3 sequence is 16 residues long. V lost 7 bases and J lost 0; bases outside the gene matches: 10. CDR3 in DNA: TGTGCCAGCAACCTGCGGCCAGGGGGCTTGAACACTGAAGCTTTCTTT. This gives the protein CASNLRPGGLNTEAFF.

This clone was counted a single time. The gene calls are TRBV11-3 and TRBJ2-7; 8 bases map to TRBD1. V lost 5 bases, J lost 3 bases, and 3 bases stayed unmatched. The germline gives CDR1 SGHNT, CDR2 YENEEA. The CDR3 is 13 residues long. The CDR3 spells CASSRQGRYEQYF. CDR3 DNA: TGTGCCAGCAGCCGACAGGGGCGCTACGAGCAGTACTTC.

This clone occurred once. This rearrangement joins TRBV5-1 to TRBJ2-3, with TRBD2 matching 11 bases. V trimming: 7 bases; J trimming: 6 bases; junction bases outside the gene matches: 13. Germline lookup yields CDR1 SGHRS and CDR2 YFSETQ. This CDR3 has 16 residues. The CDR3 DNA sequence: TGCGCCAGCGCAAGGCTGTTAGCGGGGGGGAAGGATACGCAGTATTTT. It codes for CASARLLAGGKDTQYF. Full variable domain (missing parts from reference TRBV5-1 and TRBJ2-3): KAGVTQTPRYLIKTRGQQVTLSCSPISGHRSVSWYQQTPGQGLQFLFEYFSETQRNKGNFPGRFSGRQFSNSRSEMNVSTLELGDSALYLCASARLLAGGKDTQYFGPGTRLTVL.